This TCR beta chain was identified in a study of T-cell memory formation after mild COVID-19. On the study more broadly: TCR clustering was largely donor specific. Whole-study results and caveats: Some clones that responded turned up in pre-infection memory, which suggests that cross-reactive memory joined in. Second-wave clones that peaked on day 37 lacked confirmed SARS-CoV-2 specificity.

Using its own MiXCR run on the 5' RACE reads, TCRdb lists one record per CDR3 protein. The table includes about 40,000 distinct CDR3 sequences, 10% to 12% detected once. Between the trimmed V and J ends, which lost 0 bases and 7 bases, there was a span of 13 bases. The germline V gene encodes CDR1 MNHEY and CDR2 SVGAGI. CDR3 size: 15 residues. This clonotype was observed many times. Its antigen is unidentified. The rearrangement links TRBV6-5 to TRBJ1-5; a weak D match, TRBD1 (6 bases). The TCR originated in a man between 18 and 35 years old who had mild COVID-19 (a few samples of this study predate the infection). Cell type and time point are not known. The sample taken for sequencing was PBMCs or a T cell subset sorted from them (not recorded which). The CDR3 DNA sequence: TGTGCCAGCAGTTACTCAGCAGGGGCAAGCCAGCCCCAGCATTTT. Translating it yields CASSYSAGASQPQHF.